The 15 T cell receptor beta chains listed next were all sequenced from one sample in a study of early T cells in non-severe SARS-CoV-2 infection. MiXCR was run by TCRdb on the 5' RACE reads, yielding one entry per CDR3 protein. The table lists tens of thousands of distinct CDR3 sequences, over 15% of them singletons, with about 4.7% in the top ten. The sample consisted of whole blood, taken at baseline. The origin of the receptors is an adult who was a healthcare worker with PCR-confirmed SARS-CoV-2 infection or an uninfected control (not recorded which).

The rearrangement uses TRBV4-1 and TRBJ2-5; D is possibly TRBD2 (6 bases). Germline-derived CDR1 and CDR2 are MGHRA and YSYEKL. V was shortened by 1 base and J by 3 bases, with 9 bases between the two germline ends. This CDR3 is 14 amino acids long. The CDR3 DNA sequence: TGCGCCAGCAGCCAAGGAACTAGCAAAGAGACCCAGTACTTC. The encoded protein is CASSQGTSKETQYF.

V usage is TRBV9 and J usage is TRBJ2-3, with 13 bases matching TRBD2. This CDR3 is built from 14 residues. Germline V gene lookup returns CDR1 SGDLS and CDR2 YYNGEE. After removal of 3 bases from V and 9 bases from J, the junction contained 4 bases not matched to a gene. The DNA of the CDR3 is TGTGCCAGCAGCGATGGACTAGCGGGAGTAACGCAGTATTTT. This encodes CASSDGLAGVTQYF.

This clonotype showed up many times. This rearrangement joins TRBV20-1 to TRBJ2-1; no clear D gene. The CDR3 loop spans 15 amino acids. The germline V gene encodes CDR1 DFQATT and CDR2 SNEGSKA (reference sequence). V dropped 3 bases and J dropped 6 bases, with 18 bases sitting between them. CDR3 loop: CSASRSLGRLNEQFF. The CDR3 bases are TGCAGTGCTAGTCGGTCCCTAGGACGCCTCAATGAGCAGTTCTTC.

This clonotype appeared a few times. The chain has TRBV7-9 and TRBJ2-3; 11 bases match TRBD2. V lost 0 bases to trimming and J lost 1 base; unmatched junction nucleotides: 9. CDR1 is SEHNR and CDR2 is FQNEAQ in the germline V gene (reference sequence). The CDR3 contains 19 residues. The CDR3 protein is CASSLALNWTSGRTDTQYF. The CDR3 nucleotides are TGTGCCAGCAGCTTAGCGCTAAACTGGACTAGCGGGCGCACAGATACGCAGTATTTT.

The gene calls are TRBV29-1 and TRBJ2-1; 7 positions agree with TRBD2. The germline CDR1 and CDR2 sequences are SQVTM and ANQGSEA. CDR3 length: 12 amino acids. The ends lost 8 bases at V and 6 bases at J; junction bases unmatched: 7. The CDR3: CSHGGRGNEQFF. The CDR3 DNA follows: TGCAGCCATGGCGGGAGAGGCAATGAGCAGTTCTTC.

The table lists this clonotype with a few counts. The rearrangement links TRBV19 to TRBJ2-7; possibly TRBD1 for D (5 bases). The CDR3 is 14 amino acids. The V gene lost 3 bases and the J gene lost 2 bases, with 11 bases spanning the gap. Germline assignment: CDR1 LNHDA and CDR2 SQIVND (reference sequence). The CDR3 reads CASSMPGSAYEQYF. Here the CDR3 DNA reads TGTGCCAGTAGTATGCCAGGGTCGGCCTACGAGCAGTACTTC.

The chain is built from TRBV7-6 and TRBJ2-1, with D possibly matching TRBD2 (6 bases). The V end lost 2 bases, the J end lost 8 bases, and 16 bases lay between the germline ends. The germline CDR1 and CDR2 sequences are SGHVS and FNYEAQ. The CDR3 loop spans 15 amino acids. The CDR3 DNA sequence: TGTGCCAGCAGCTTAACGGGAGTCGGTGAGGATGAGCAGTTCTTC. The encoded protein is CASSLTGVGEDEQFF.

The chain has TRBV18 and TRBJ1-1; D not resolved. The CDR3 has 13 amino acids. Deletions cut 3 bases from V and 1 base from J, with 6 bases between. The germline CDR1 and CDR2 sequences are KGHSH and LQKENI. The CDR3 nucleotides read TGTGCCAGCTCACCCCGCGGGAACACTGAAGCTTTCTTT. Its protein is CASSPRGNTEAFF.

In this sample, this clonotype turned up many times. This rearrangement joins TRBV7-8 to TRBJ1-5; 7 nucleotides agree with TRBD1. The V and J ends lost 5 bases and 5 bases, in that order; junction bases with no gene match: 9. CDR1 is SGHVS, CDR2 FQNEAQ, per germline. This CDR3 has 15 residues. The CDR3 DNA follows: TGTGCCAGCAGCCCGTCGACAGGGTTAGATCAGCCCCAGCATTTT. It specifies CASSPSTGLDQPQHF.

The chain has TRBV6-5 and TRBJ2-7; 8 positions agree with TRBD1. V trimming: 8 bases; J trimming: 2 bases; junction bases outside the gene matches: 8. There are 14 residues in the CDR3. From germline, CDR1 is MNHEY and CDR2 SVGAGI. The CDR3, as DNA: TGTGCCAGCTCGTCGGGACAGGCCACCTACGAGCAGTACTTC. Its protein is CASSSGQATYEQYF.

The chain carries TRBV20-1 and TRBJ1-2; 8 bases align to TRBD1. The CDR3 runs 14 residues. The V gene's germline CDR1 is DFQATT and CDR2 SNEGSKA (reference sequence). Losses at the gene ends were 0 bases for V and 4 bases for J; bases not matched to a gene: 4. The DNA of the CDR3 is TGCAGTGCTAGAGATAGGACAGGGCCCTATGGCTACACCTTC. Amino acids: CSARDRTGPYGYTF.

This clonotype was detected a few times. The CDR3 nucleotides are TGCAGTGCTATTACCCAGGACAGGGTCAACGAGCAGTACTTC. Amino acid sequence: CSAITQDRVNEQYF. The chain recombines TRBV20-1 with TRBJ2-7, with 8 bases identical to TRBD1. Germline lookup yields CDR1 DFQATT and CDR2 SNEGSKA (reference sequence). The V and J ends lost 4 bases and 5 bases, in that order; junction bases with no gene match: 10. The CDR3 consists of 14 residues.

The chain uses TRBV5-1 and TRBJ2-1; 15 bases are a match to TRBD2. V was pared by 2 bases and J by 9 bases, with 9 bases of the junction left unmatched. This CDR3 region has 17 residues. Germline values: CDR1 SGHRS, CDR2 YFSETQ. The CDR3 DNA reads as TGCGCCAGCAGCTTTAATACCGGGACTAGCGGGAGGAGTGAGCAGTTCTTC. Translated, it gives CASSFNTGTSGRSEQFF.

In this sample, this clonotype turned up a few times. This chain connects TRBV12-3 or TRBV12-4 to TRBJ2-3, with TRBD2 matching 9 bases. With V trimmed by 3 bases and J by 3 bases, 4 bases remained unmatched. The CDR3 contains 15 residues. In nucleotides, the CDR3 is TGTGCCAGCAGTTTTGGCGGGAGGGCGACAGATACGCAGTATTTT. It is translated as CASSFGGRATDTQYF.

A few counts support this clonotype. The genes are TRBV6-6 and TRBJ1-5, with no clear D. CDR1 MNHNY and CDR2 SVGAGI come from the germline V gene (reference sequence). V lost 7 bases and J lost 2, with 12 bases in between. CDR3 length: 14 residues. CDR3 coding DNA: TGTGCCAGCACCCAAACGGTAGGCAATCAGCCCCAGCATTTT. Its translation is CASTQTVGNQPQHF.